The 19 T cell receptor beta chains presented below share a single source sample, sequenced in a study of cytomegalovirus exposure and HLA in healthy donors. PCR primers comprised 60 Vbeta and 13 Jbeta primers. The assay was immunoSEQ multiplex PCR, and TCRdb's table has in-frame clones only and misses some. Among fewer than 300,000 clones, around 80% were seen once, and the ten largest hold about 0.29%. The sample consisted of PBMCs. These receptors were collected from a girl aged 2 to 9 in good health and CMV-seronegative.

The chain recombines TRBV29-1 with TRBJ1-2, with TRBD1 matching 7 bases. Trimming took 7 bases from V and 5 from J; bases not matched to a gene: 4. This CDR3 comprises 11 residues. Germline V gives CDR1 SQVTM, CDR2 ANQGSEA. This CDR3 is CSAQTGYGYTF. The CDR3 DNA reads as TGCAGCGCCCAGACAGGGTATGGCTACACCTTC.

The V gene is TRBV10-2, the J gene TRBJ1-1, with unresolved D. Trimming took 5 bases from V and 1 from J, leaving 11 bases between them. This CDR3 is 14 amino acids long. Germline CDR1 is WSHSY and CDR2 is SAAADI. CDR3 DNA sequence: TGCGCCAGCAGTACCTACAGTTCGAACACTGAAGCTTTCTTT. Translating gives CASSTYSSNTEAFF.

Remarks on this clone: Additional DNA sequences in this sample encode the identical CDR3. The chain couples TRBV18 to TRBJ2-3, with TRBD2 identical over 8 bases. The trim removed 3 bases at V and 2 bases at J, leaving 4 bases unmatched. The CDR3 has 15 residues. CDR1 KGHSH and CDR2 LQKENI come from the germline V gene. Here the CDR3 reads CASSPTSGSTDTQYF. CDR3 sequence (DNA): TGTGCCAGCTCACCCACTAGCGGCTCCACAGATACGCAGTATTTT.

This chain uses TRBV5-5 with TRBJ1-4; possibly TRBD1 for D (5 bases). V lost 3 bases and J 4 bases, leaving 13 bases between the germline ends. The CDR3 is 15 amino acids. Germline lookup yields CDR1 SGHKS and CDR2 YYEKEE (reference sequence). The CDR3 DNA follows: TGTGCCAGCAGCTCCGGACGGGACTTTAATGAAAAACTGTTTTTT. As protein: CASSSGRDFNEKLFF.

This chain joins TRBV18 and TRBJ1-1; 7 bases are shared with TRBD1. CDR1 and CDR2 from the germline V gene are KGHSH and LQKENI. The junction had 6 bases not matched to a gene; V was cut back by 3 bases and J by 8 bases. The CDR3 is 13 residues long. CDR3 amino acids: CASSPPGQQEAFF. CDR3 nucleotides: TGTGCCAGCTCACCGCCGGGACAGCAAGAAGCTTTCTTT.

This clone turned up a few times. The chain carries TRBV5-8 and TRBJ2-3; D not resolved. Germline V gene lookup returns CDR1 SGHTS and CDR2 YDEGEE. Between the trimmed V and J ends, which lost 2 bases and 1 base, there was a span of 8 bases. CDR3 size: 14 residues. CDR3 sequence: CASSLSGGTDTQYF. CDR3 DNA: TGTGCCAGCAGCTTATCAGGCGGCACAGATACGCAGTATTTT.

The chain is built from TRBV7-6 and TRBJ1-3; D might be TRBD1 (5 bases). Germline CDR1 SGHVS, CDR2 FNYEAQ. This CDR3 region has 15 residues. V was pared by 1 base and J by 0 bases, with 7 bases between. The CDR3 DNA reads TGTGCCAGCAGCTTAGACAGGAGCTCTGGAAACACCATATATTTT. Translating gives CASSLDRSSGNTIYF. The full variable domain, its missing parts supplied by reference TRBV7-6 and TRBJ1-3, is GAGVSQSPRYKVTKRGQDVALRCDPISGHVSLYWYRQALGQGPEFLTYFNYEAQQDKSGLPNDRFSAERPEGSISTLTIQRTEQRDSAMYRCASSLDRSSGNTIYFGEGSWLTVV.

For the CDR3, the DNA is TGCGCCAGCAGCCTTCGGACAGGCGAATCTGGAAACACCATATATTTT. Protein sequence: CASSLRTGESGNTIYF. The rearrangement uses TRBV5-1 and TRBJ1-3; TRBD1 aligns across 7 bases. V shed 4 bases and J 1 base; nucleotides not matched to a gene: 8. The CDR3 has 16 amino acids. Germline values: CDR1 SGHRS, CDR2 YFSETQ. Variable domain in full (rest from reference TRBV5-1 and TRBJ1-3): KAGVTQTPRYLIKTRGQQVTLSCSPISGHRSVSWYQQTPGQGLQFLFEYFSETQRNKGNFPGRFSGRQFSNSRSEMNVSTLELGDSALYLCASSLRTGESGNTIYFGEGSWLTVV.

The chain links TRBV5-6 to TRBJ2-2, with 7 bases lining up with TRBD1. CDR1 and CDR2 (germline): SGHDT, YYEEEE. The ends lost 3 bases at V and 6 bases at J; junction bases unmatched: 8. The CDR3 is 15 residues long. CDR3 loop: CASSSTGFIAGELFF. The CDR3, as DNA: TGTGCCAGCAGCTCGACAGGGTTTATAGCCGGGGAGCTGTTTTTT.

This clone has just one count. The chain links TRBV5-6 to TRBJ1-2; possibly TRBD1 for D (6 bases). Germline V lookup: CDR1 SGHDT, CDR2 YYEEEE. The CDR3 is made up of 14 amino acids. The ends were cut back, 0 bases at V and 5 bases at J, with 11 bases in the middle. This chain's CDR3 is CASSLAGGQYGYTF. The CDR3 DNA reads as TGTGCCAGCAGCTTGGCCGGCGGACAGTATGGCTACACCTTC.

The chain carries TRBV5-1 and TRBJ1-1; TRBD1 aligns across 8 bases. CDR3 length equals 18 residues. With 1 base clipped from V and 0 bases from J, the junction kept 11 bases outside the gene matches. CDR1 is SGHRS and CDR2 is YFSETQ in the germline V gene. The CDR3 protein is CASSLPGTGGPMNTEAFF. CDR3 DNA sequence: TGCGCCAGCAGCTTGCCTGGGACAGGAGGACCCATGAACACTGAAGCTTTCTTT. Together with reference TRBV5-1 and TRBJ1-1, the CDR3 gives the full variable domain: KAGVTQTPRYLIKTRGQQVTLSCSPISGHRSVSWYQQTPGQGLQFLFEYFSETQRNKGNFPGRFSGRQFSNSRSEMNVSTLELGDSALYLCASSLPGTGGPMNTEAFFGQGTRLTVV.

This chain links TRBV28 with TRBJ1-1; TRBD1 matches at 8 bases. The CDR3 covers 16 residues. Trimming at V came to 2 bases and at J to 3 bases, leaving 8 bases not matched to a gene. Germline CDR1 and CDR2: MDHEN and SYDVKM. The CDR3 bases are TGTGCCAGCAGTTTAGGCGCAGGGGGCGCGGACACTGAAGCTTTCTTT. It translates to CASSLGAGGADTEAFF.

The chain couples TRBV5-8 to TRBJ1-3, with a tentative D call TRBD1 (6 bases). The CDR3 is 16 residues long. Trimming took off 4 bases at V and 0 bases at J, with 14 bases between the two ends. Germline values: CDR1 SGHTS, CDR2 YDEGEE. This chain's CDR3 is CASSRTGPLSGNTIYF. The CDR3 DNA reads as TGTGCCAGCAGCCGTACAGGGCCGCTCTCTGGAAACACCATATATTTT.

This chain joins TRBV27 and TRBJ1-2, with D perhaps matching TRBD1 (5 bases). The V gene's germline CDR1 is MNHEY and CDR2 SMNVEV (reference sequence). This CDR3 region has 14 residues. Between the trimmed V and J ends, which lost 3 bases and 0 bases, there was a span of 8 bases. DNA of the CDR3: TGTGCCAGCAGTTTTCAGGGATCTAACTATGGCTACACCTTC. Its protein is CASSFQGSNYGYTF.

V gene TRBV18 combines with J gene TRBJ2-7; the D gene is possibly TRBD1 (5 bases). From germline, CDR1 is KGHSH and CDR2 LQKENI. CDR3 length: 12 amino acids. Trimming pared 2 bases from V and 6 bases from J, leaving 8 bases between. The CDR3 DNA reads TGTGCCAGCTCACCAGGCAGGGTCGAGCAGTACTTC. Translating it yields CASSPGRVEQYF.

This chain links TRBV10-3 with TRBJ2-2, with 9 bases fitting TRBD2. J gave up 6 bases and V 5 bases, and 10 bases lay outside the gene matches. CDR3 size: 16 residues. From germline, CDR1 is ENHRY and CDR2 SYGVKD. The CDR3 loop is CAISLRFSGSPGELFF. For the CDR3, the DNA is TGTGCCATCAGTCTCCGGTTTAGCGGGAGTCCCGGGGAGCTGTTTTTT.

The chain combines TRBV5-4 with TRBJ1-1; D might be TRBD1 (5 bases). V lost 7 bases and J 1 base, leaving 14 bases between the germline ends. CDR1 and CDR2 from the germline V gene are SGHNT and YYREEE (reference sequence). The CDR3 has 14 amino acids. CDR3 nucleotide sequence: TGTGCCAGCTCGACCAGACAGCGGAACACTGAAGCTTTCTTT. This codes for CASSTRQRNTEAFF.

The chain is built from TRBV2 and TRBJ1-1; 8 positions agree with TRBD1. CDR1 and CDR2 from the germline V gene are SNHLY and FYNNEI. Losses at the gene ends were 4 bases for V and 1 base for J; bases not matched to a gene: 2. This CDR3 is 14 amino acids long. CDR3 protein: CASSVGQGNTEAFF. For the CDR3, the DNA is TGTGCCAGCAGTGTAGGACAGGGGAACACTGAAGCTTTCTTT.

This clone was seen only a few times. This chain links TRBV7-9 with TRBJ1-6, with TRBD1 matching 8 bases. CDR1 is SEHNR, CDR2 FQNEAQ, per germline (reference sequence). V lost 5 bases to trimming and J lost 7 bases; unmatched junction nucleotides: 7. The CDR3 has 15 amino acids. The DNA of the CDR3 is TGTGCCAGCAGCAGCGGGACAGGAGGAAATTCACCCCTCCACTTT. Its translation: CASSSGTGGNSPLHF.